A single sample gave rise to the 24 T cell receptor beta chains below, sequenced in a study of T cells in Graves' hyperthyroidism and ophthalmopathy. From RNA transcripts, TCR beta CDR3 regions were amplified. The HTBI primer set served for first-round RT-PCR of the TCR CDR3. Using its own MiXCR run on the multiplex PCR reads, TCRdb lists one record per CDR3 protein. The table lists around 620,000 distinct CDR3 sequences, about 43% of them singletons, with under 20% in the top ten. What was sequenced was peripheral blood or thyroid tissue (not recorded which). The receptors were gathered from an adult woman with Graves' disease, either hyperthyroidism or ophthalmopathy (not recorded which).

This clonotype was seen repeatedly, ten times or more. The genes are TRBV7-9 and TRBJ1-4; D perhaps matches TRBD1 (5 bases). This CDR3 comprises 17 residues. The V and J ends lost 3 bases and 0 bases respectively, with 14 bases between them. The germline gives CDR1 SEHNR, CDR2 FQNEAQ (reference sequence). The CDR3 sequence is CASSLGRGLATNEKLFF. The CDR3 DNA follows: TGTGCCAGCAGCTTGGGGAGGGGTCTTGCAACTAATGAAAAACTGTTTTTT.

This clonotype occurred a few times. This may arise from a read error, as a much more abundant clone is one base away. The chain uses TRBV7-2 and TRBJ1-1, with no clear D. Germline CDR1 SGHTA, CDR2 FQGNSA. The CDR3 is 13 amino acids. V dropped 2 bases and J dropped 2 bases, with 6 bases sitting between them. CDR3 in amino acids: CASSLSYNTEAFF. CDR3 bases: TGTGCCAGCAGCTTAAGCTATAACACTGAAGCTTTCTTT. The full variable domain, completed using reference TRBV7-2 and TRBJ1-1, is GAGVSQSPSNKVTEKGKDVELRCDPISGHTALYWYRQSLGQGLEFLIYFQGNSAPDKSGLPSDRFSAERTGGSVSTLTIQRTQQEDSAVYLCASSLSYNTEAFFGQGTRLTVV.

This clonotype was recorded at least ten times. This chain joins TRBV29-1 and TRBJ1-2; no clear D. CDR1 is SQVTM and CDR2 is ANQGSEA in the germline V gene. CDR3 length equals 11 residues. V lost 4 bases to trimming and J lost 7 bases, with 10 bases between them. CDR3 nucleotide sequence: TGCAGCGTTGCGGAGGTCCCTGGCTACACCTTC. Translated: CSVAEVPGYTF.

In this sample, this clonotype turned up many times. This rearrangement joins TRBV7-8 to TRBJ1-5, with D unresolved. V was clipped by 6 bases and J by 8 bases, with 11 bases between them. The CDR3 spans 12 residues. Germline CDR1 reads SGHVS; CDR2 reads FQNEAQ. CDR3 protein: CASSPGDEPQHF. CDR3 nucleotides: TGTGCCAGCAGTCCCGGGGATGAGCCCCAGCATTTT. The whole variable domain, remainder taken from reference TRBV7-8 and TRBJ1-5, is GAGVSQSPRYKVAKRGQDVALRCDPISGHVSLFWYQQALGQGPEFLTYFQNEAQLDKSGLPSDRFFAERPEGSVSTLKIQRTQQEDSAVYLCASSPGDEPQHFGDGTRLSIL.

The V and J genes are TRBV2 and TRBJ2-5; the D is unclear. The V gene's germline CDR1 is SNHLY and CDR2 FYNNEI. Trimming left V 3 bases short and J 9 bases short, with 14 bases between. This CDR3 contains 13 residues. CDR3 in DNA: TGTGCCAGCAGTGAGGCGGAAGGGATGCCCCAGTACTTC. The encoded protein is CASSEAEGMPQYF. Variable domain in full (rest from reference TRBV2 and TRBJ2-5): EPEVTQTPSHQVTQMGQEVILRCVPISNHLYFYWYRQILGQKVEFLVSFYNNEISEKSEIFDDQFSVERPDGSNFTLKIRSTKLEDSAMYFCASSEAEGMPQYFGPGTRLLVL.

This clonotype was counted between two and nine times. The V call is TRBV6-5, the J call TRBJ1-5; tentative D call: TRBD1 (6 bases). The CDR3 extends over 15 amino acids. In germline, CDR1 is MNHEY, CDR2 SVGAGI. V was cut by 7 bases and J by 1 base, with 14 bases left in between. CDR3 DNA sequence: TGTGCCAGCAATGTATCAGGGGCCAGCAATCAGCCCCAGCATTTT. It yields the protein CASNVSGASNQPQHF.

Only a few counts were recorded for this clonotype. The junction does not match germline at one end; this may be a read error. The rearrangement uses TRBV7-2 and TRBJ2-7; D is perhaps TRBD2 (7 bases). Germline V lookup: CDR1 SGHTA, CDR2 FQGNSA. This CDR3 has 16 residues. The CDR3: CASSLGGVRGPWEQYF. The DNA of the CDR3 is TGTGCCAGCAGTTTAGGGGGGGTCAGGGGTCCGTGGGAGCAGTACTTC.

This clonotype was seen many times. Since the CDR3 does not end with the conserved phenylalanine or tryptophan, this likely comes from a read error. No DNA is shown, since the ends of the CDR3 on it are uncertain; the CDR3 is the one TCRdb lists. The chain combines TRBV2 with TRBJ1-2; the table's D call, TRBD1, was not checked against the DNA. The CDR3 comprises 12 residues, both ends counted. Germline loops: CDR1 SNHLY, CDR2 FYNNEI. The CDR3 sequence: CASRDRDPRLLL.

This chain links TRBV29-1 with TRBJ1-5; 9 bases are shared with TRBD1. The CDR3 covers 14 residues. V lost 4 bases to trimming and J lost 7 bases; unmatched junction nucleotides: 8. The germline CDR1 and CDR2 sequences are SQVTM and ANQGSEA. CDR3 residues: CSVVTGGLGQPQHF. CDR3 DNA: TGCAGCGTTGTCACAGGGGGCCTAGGGCAGCCCCAGCATTTT.

The V and J genes are TRBV2 and TRBJ2-7, with TRBD2 identical over 13 bases. V lost 3 bases and J lost 5; bases outside the gene matches: 1. Germline V gene data show CDR1 as SNHLY and CDR2 as FYNNEI. The CDR3 contains 14 residues. This CDR3 is CASSEGLAGNEQYF. For the CDR3, the DNA is TGTGCCAGCAGTGAGGGACTAGCGGGAAACGAGCAGTACTTC.

This clonotype was detected ten times or more. The CDR3 protein is CASSSPGLNSRASPLHF. CDR3 bases: TGTGCCAGCAGCTCCCCGGGACTCAACTCTAGGGCTTCACCCCTCCACTTT. The V gene is TRBV7-2, the J gene TRBJ1-6; TRBD1 might be the D (5 bases). Looked up from germline, CDR1 is SGHTA and CDR2 is FQGNSA. The V gene lost 4 bases and the J gene lost 9 bases, with 22 bases spanning the gap. This CDR3 spans 17 amino acids.

This clonotype was picked up many times. The chain links TRBV7-9 to TRBJ1-3; TRBD1 matches 9 bases. The CDR3 sequence is 14 residues long. The V segment lost 5 bases and the J segment 4 bases; nucleotides outside the gene matches: 3. The germline gives CDR1 SEHNR, CDR2 FQNEAQ (reference sequence). The CDR3 sequence is CASSHGTGGNTIYF. The CDR3 coding sequence is TGTGCCAGCAGCCACGGGACAGGGGGAAACACCATATATTTT.

This clonotype was detected many times. The CDR3 DNA reads as TGTGCCAGCAGCTCCCGGGACAGCATCTACGAGCAGTACTTC. It yields the protein CASSSRDSIYEQYF. The rearrangement links TRBV7-9 to TRBJ2-7; the match to TRBD1 covers 7 bases. Germline CDR1 SEHNR, CDR2 FQNEAQ (reference sequence). This CDR3 comprises 14 residues. Trimming cost V 4 bases and J 3 bases; bases outside gene matches: 6.

This clonotype showed up just once. A much larger clone is a single base away; this may be a read error. The chain couples TRBV25-1 to TRBJ1-1, with TRBD1 matching 8 bases. The CDR3 covers 15 residues. From germline, CDR1 is MGHDK and CDR2 SYGVNS. Trimming took 8 bases from V and 4 from J; bases not matched to a gene: 12. CDR3 bases: TGTGCCAGCCAGGGGGCAAACCCTTTTGTCACTGAAGCTTTCTTT. Its translation is CASQGANPFVTEAFF.

This chain joins TRBV7-9 and TRBJ2-1; D unclear. From germline, CDR1 is SEHNR and CDR2 FQNEAQ (reference sequence). The length of the CDR3 is 11 residues. V was clipped by 5 bases and J by 8 bases, with 7 bases between them. The CDR3 is CASSQAHEQFF. The DNA for the CDR3 is TGTGCCAGCAGCCAAGCGCATGAGCAGTTCTTC.

This clonotype was seen ten or more times. CDR3 loop: CASRTGRSGNTIYF. As DNA, the CDR3 is TGTGCCAGCAGAACAGGGCGCTCTGGAAACACCATATATTTT. The chain recombines TRBV12-3 or TRBV12-4 with TRBJ1-3; tentative D call: TRBD1 (6 bases). V lost 6 bases, J lost 0 bases, and 9 bases lay in between. The CDR3 runs 14 residues.

This clonotype was picked up many times. This chain uses TRBV7-9 with TRBJ1-2, with 7 bases that match TRBD1. Unmatched junction bases numbered 11, after V lost 6 bases and J lost 4 bases. Per the germline V gene, CDR1 is SEHNR and CDR2 is FQNEAQ (reference sequence). The CDR3 extends over 15 amino acids. This chain's CDR3 is CASSPGGSVVYGYTF. DNA of the CDR3: TGTGCCAGCAGTCCAGGGGGGAGTGTAGTCTATGGCTACACCTTC.

About this clonotype: The junction differs from germline at one of its ends, possibly a read error. The chain carries TRBV6-5 and TRBJ1-2; D unresolved. This CDR3 spans 13 amino acids. The V gene's germline CDR1 is MNHEY and CDR2 SVGAGI. The CDR3 region has the DNA TGTGCCATCAGTTACCGGTCGAGCCATGGCTACACCTTC. Its translation is CAISYRSSHGYTF.

This clonotype was counted ten times or more. This chain links TRBV24-1 with TRBJ1-2, with D possibly TRBD1 on 5 matching bases. V dropped 2 bases and J dropped 6 bases, with 6 bases sitting between them. Germline loops: CDR1 KGHDR, CDR2 SFDVKD. The CDR3 is 12 amino acids. In DNA form, the CDR3 reads TGTGCCACCAGTGATTCGGGGCATGGCTACACCTTC. Its translation: CATSDSGHGYTF.

The chain recombines TRBV10-3 with TRBJ2-7, with TRBD1 as a possible D gene (6 bases). Trimming removed 10 bases at V and 5 bases at J, with 15 bases between. CDR1 ENHRY and CDR2 SYGVKD come from the germline V gene. This CDR3 contains 12 residues. CDR3 sequence (DNA): TGTGCCACCGGACAGTTTGGGAACGAGCAGTACTTC. Translation gives CATGQFGNEQYF.

A note on this clonotype: This CDR3 fails to terminate in the conserved phenylalanine or tryptophan, so it likely reflects a read error. J is TRBJ1-5 and V is TRBV7-2; D might be TRBD1 (5 bases). In germline, CDR1 is SGHTA, CDR2 FQGNSA. This CDR3 contains 16 residues. The CDR3 region has the DNA TGTGCCGGCAGCTTGATGGGCAGGGTGGGAAATCAGCCCCAGCATTGT. This sequence encodes CAGSLMGRVGNQPQHC.

This clonotype was recorded at least ten times. V is TRBV15 and J is TRBJ2-6; TRBD1 is a possible D gene (5 bases). Trimming took off 5 bases at V and 2 bases at J, with 16 bases between the two ends. CDR1 is LNHNV, CDR2 YYDKDF, per germline (reference sequence). The CDR3 sequence is 17 residues long. DNA of the CDR3: TGTGCCACCAGCCGCAACCCCCAGGGTGCTGGGGCCAACGTCCTGACTTTC. Its protein is CATSRNPQGAGANVLTF. The full variable domain, with the rest looked up from reference TRBV15 and TRBJ2-6, is DAMVIQNPRYQVTQFGKPVTLSCSQTLNHNVMYWYQQKSSQAPKLLFHYYDKDFNNEADTPDNFQSRRPNTSFCFLDIRSPGLGDTAMYLCATSRNPQGAGANVLTFGAGSRLTVL.

This clonotype was seen many times. The chain recombines TRBV28 with TRBJ1-6; D is unclear. CDR1 and CDR2 from the germline V gene are MDHEN and SYDVKM. This CDR3 is 16 amino acids long. V was clipped by 7 bases and J by 5 bases, with 18 bases between them. Written as DNA, the CDR3 is TGTGCCAGCACCGCCTCGTCAATTCGTAATAATTCACCCCTCCACTTT. As protein: CASTASSIRNNSPLHF.

This clonotype showed up just a few times. The chain couples TRBV9 to TRBJ2-3; the D is unclear. Germline values: CDR1 SGDLS, CDR2 YYNGEE. The length of the CDR3 is 13 residues. V was trimmed by 0 bases and J by 2 bases, leaving 4 bases between them. This CDR3 reads CASSVDATDTQYF. The CDR3, as DNA: TGTGCCAGCAGCGTAGATGCCACAGATACGCAGTATTTT.